This T cell receptor beta chain is drawn from a study of blood T cell repertoires in COVID-19. The protocol was immunoSEQ multiplex PCR, while the TCRdb copy is restricted to in-frame clones and leaves out a portion. The data show around 32,000 clones, roughly 93% seen once. The origin of this receptor is a male donor with active COVID-19. Sequencing used peripheral blood.

CDR3 DNA: TGTGCCAGCAGCGCGACAGGGGCTTGTGAGACCCAGTACTTC. It is translated as CASSATGACETQYF. The V call is TRBV7-4, the J call TRBJ2-5; TRBD1 agrees at 8 bases. The CDR3 has 14 amino acids. The J segment lost 5 bases and the V segment lost 5 bases, leaving 7 bases of the junction unmatched. CDR1 SGHVT and CDR2 SQSDAQ come from the germline V gene. The complete variable domain, with remaining parts taken from reference TRBV7-4 and TRBJ2-5, reads GAGVSQSPRYKVAKRGRDVALRCDSISGHVTLYWYRQTLGQGSEVLTYSQSDAQRDKSGRPSGRFSAERPERSVSTLKIQRTEQGDSAVYLCASSATGACETQYFGPGTRLLVL.